This TCR beta chain was captured by sequencing in a study of cytomegalovirus exposure and HLA in healthy donors. Findings of the study overall: Earlier results showed most TCR beta V segments being productive about 87% or about 30% of the time. It is likely that the observed cluster of highly shared sequence variants was a sequencing artifact. A later analysis found most CMV-associated TCR beta chains apparently HLA-restricted. Equally common other TCR beta chains were less clonally expanded than HLA-associated ones, a later analysis found.

The PCR was carried out with 60 Vbeta primers and 13 Jbeta primers. Using immunoSEQ multiplex PCR, the repertoire was profiled, and TCRdb retains in-frame clones only, with some absent. The repertoire holds some 110,000 clones, with more than 65% as singletons. This CDR3 contains 13 residues. CDR1 and CDR2 from the germline V gene are LGHNA and YNFKEQ. About this clone: Its antigen is not identified.

Sequencing was performed on PBMCs. The V call is TRBV4-2, the J call TRBJ2-5; D is ambiguous. The J call is doubtful: the DNA matches TRBJ2-7 better. The TCR sequence derives from a woman aged 25 to 39 in good health and CMV-seronegative. The CDR3 reads CASSQDFSYEQYF. In nucleotides, the CDR3 is TGTGCCAGCAGCCAAGACTTCTCCTACGAGCAGTACTTC.